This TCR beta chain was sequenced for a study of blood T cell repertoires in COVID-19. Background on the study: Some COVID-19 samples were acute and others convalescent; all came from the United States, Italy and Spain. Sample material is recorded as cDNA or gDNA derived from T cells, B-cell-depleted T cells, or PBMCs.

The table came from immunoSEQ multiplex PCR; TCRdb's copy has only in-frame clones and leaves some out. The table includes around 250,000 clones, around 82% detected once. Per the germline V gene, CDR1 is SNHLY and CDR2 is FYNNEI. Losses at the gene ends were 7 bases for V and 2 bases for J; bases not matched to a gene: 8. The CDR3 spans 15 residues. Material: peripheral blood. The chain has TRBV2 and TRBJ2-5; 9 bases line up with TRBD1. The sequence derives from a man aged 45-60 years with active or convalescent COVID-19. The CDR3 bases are TGTGCCAGCAATCCCGGGACAGGGTTTCAAGAGACCCAGTACTTC. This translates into CASNPGTGFQETQYF.